This T cell receptor beta chain emerged from a study of beta chain features in type 1 diabetes. Background on the study: On cell yields, gender and age, patients and healthy donors were similar. General observations from the study: Fewer insertions but more deletions were seen at VDJ junctions in type 1 diabetes patients.

This clone was counted only a few times. Its antigen is as yet unknown. Of the isolated RNA, all was reverse transcribed, and so the sequenced material was expressed TCRB transcripts. Repertoires were generated with immunoSEQ multiplex PCR, while TCRdb's copy carries only in-frame clones and drops some. The table records 500,000 to 700,000 clones, less than 20% of them present only once. The germline V gene encodes CDR1 KGHSH and CDR2 LQKENI. V shed 2 bases and J shed 4 bases, with 11 bases lying between them. The CDR3 loop spans 14 amino acids. A single heparinised draw of around 110 mL on average was taken per donor.

Material for sequencing was naive CD4+ T cells from blood. The chain is built from TRBV18 and TRBJ1-1, with D uncertain. This clonotype was sampled from a man between 18 and 35 years old in good health. The CDR3 DNA reads TGTGCCAGCTCACCAGGGCGGGCGAGCACTGAAGCTTTCTTT. Encoded protein: CASSPGRASTEAFF.